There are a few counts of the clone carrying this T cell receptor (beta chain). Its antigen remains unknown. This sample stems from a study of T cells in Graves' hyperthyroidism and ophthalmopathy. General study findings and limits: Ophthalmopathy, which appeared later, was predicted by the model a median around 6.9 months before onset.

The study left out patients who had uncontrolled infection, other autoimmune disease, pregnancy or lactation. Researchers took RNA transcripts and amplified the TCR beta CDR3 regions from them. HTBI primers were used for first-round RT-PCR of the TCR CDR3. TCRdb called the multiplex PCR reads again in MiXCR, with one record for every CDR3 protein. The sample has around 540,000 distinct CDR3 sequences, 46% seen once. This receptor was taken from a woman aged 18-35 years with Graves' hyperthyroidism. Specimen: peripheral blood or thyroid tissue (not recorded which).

In DNA, the CDR3 is TGTGCCAGCAGTTCCCCCAAGGGCGGAAATGAAAAACTGTTTTTT. It specifies CASSSPKGGNEKLFF. This rearrangement joins TRBV6-6 to TRBJ1-4; D unclear. This CDR3 has 15 amino acids. Deletions cut 4 bases from V and 5 bases from J, with 14 bases between. From germline, CDR1 is MNHNY and CDR2 SVGAGI (reference sequence).